Presented here are 2 T cell receptor beta chains from one specimen sequenced in a study of blood T cells in healthy people across ages. Primed by a sample-barcoded 5' primer and a J-beta primer mix, a second PCR proceeded for about 6 to 11 cycles. TCRdb re-analysed the 5' RACE reads in MiXCR, keeping a single row per CDR3 protein. The profile shows some 670,000 distinct CDR3 sequences, more than 45% of them singletons. Sequenced sample: blood. These receptors were collected from a woman of 80 years or more in good health.

This clonotype was seen ten or more times. This chain links TRBV15 with TRBJ1-2; unclear D gene. The CDR3 length is 13 residues. The V gene's germline CDR1 is LNHNV and CDR2 YYDKDF (reference sequence). The CDR3, as DNA: TGTGACCAGACGGCCCGAGCTAACTATGGCTACACCTTC. It encodes CDQTARANYGYTF.

About this clonotype: An end of the junction does not agree with germline; a read error may underlie this. The gene calls are TRBV6-6 and TRBJ2-1, with unresolved D. This CDR3 is built from 14 residues. CDR1 and CDR2 from the germline V gene are MNHNY and SVGAGI (reference sequence). The CDR3 nucleotides read TGTGCCAGCAGTTACTCGAAAGTTTACAATAAGCAGTTCTTC. It translates to CASSYSKVYNKQFF.